The TCR beta chain under discussion was sequenced for a study of blood T cell repertoires in COVID-19. Study at large: Both acute and convalescent COVID-19 samples were obtained from the United States, Italy and Spain. The cDNA or gDNA used as material had been derived from T cells, B-cell-depleted T cells, or PBMCs.

Trimming cost V 7 bases and J 7 bases; bases outside gene matches: 6. Germline V CDR1 and CDR2: SQVTM, ANQGSEA. The CDR3 extends over 13 amino acids. This clone was seen a few times. Source study methods: Reference gene primers were amplified, and this amplification served to estimate nucleated cell counts. TCRdb keeps only in-frame clones here, not all; method: immunoSEQ multiplex PCR. From that table come the V and J calls and clone size; the DNA was used to work out D and trimming. This table has some 120,000 clones, about 70% appearing once. The sequenced sample consisted of peripheral blood. This rearrangement joins TRBV29-1 to TRBJ1-4, with 10 nucleotides matching TRBD1. This receptor was obtained from a woman aged 70-85 years with acute or convalescent COVID-19. The CDR3, as DNA: TGCAGCGCGACAGGGGGCTTGGCTGAAAAACTGTTTTTT. Its translation: CSATGGLAEKLFF.